This T cell receptor beta chain was captured by sequencing in a study of lymphopenia after photon versus proton radiotherapy. The CDR3 loop spans 11 amino acids. The V end was cut by 3 bases, the J end by 4 bases, with 4 bases between. Per the germline V gene, CDR1 is SGHNT and CDR2 is YYREEE (reference sequence). About this clone: The antigen remains unidentified.

Whole-study findings and limits: In patients who died, overall survival fell as post-nadir TCR diversity dropped more. Proton therapy kept repertoires fairly stable, unlike photons, which gained effector/memory cells. Authors raise, but do not show, better survival with proton therapy.

Profiling relied on immunoSEQ multiplex PCR, and the TCRdb table lists in-frame clones only, not all of them. The sample lists about 42,000 clones, about four fifths occurring once. Sequencing was performed on peripheral blood, taken from a patient treated with proton-based radiotherapy. This TCR was sampled from a woman between 65 and 79 years old with pancreatic cancer. The V call is TRBV5-4, the J call TRBJ2-5; D gene uncertain. CDR3 coding DNA: TGTGCCAGCAGCTGGGTAGAGACCCAGTACTTC. This encodes CASSWVETQYF. The whole variable domain, filled in from reference TRBV5-4 and TRBJ2-5, reads ETGVTQSPTHLIKTRGQQVTLRCSSQSGHNTVSWYQQALGQGPQFIFQYYREEENGRGNFPPRFSGLQFPNYSSELNVNALELDDSALYLCASSWVETQYFGPGTRLLVL.